Listed below are T cell receptor gamma chains from one sample, sequenced in a study of Vγ9Vδ2 T cells in congenital toxoplasmosis. TCRdb called clones anew from the reads with CATT. The sample gives more than 300 gamma-chain clones, 24% of which show up once; 25% to 35% is in the top ten. The sample taken for sequencing was gamma-delta T cells from blood. Receptors originate from a child under 10 years old born to a mother with Toxoplasma gondii infection during pregnancy, either congenitally infected or uninfected (not recorded which). The CDR3 runs from the conserved cysteine through the conserved F or W. Fields, in order: V gene, J gene, clone size, CDR3 protein, CDR3 DNA. Size is stated for part of the rows, as once, few or many counts, or as a class when the clone is expanded.

>TRGV9|TRGJP|large
CALWALELGKKIKVF
TGTGCCTTGTGGGCGTTGGAGTTGGGCAAAAAAATCAAGGTATTT
>TRGV9|TRGJP|few
CALWEVHTQELGKKIKVF
TGTGCCTTGTGGGAGGTCCACACCCAAGAGTTGGGCAAAAAAATCAAGGTATTT
>TRGV9|TRGJP|large
CALWEGSELGKKIKVF
TGTGCCTTGTGGGAGGGCTCCGAGTTGGGCAAAAAAATCAAGGTATTT
>TRGV9|TRGJP|medium-sized
CALWEITQELGKKIKVF
TGTGCCTTGTGGGAGATCACTCAAGAGTTGGGCAAAAAAATCAAGGTATTT
>TRGV9|TRGJP|large
CALWDQELGKKIKVF
TGTGCCTTGTGGGATCAAGAGTTGGGCAAAAAAATCAAGGTATTT
>TRGV2|TRGJ1/TRGJ2|hyperexpanded
CATWDGLYYKKLF
TGTGCCACCTGGGACGGGCTTTATTATAAGAAACTCTTT
>TRGV10|TRGJP1|large
CAAWDTTGWFKIF
TGTGCTGCGTGGGATACCACTGGTTGGTTCAAGATATTT
>TRGV10|TRGJ1/TRGJ2|NA
CAAWIANYYKKLF
TGTGCTGCGTGGATCGCGAATTATTATAAGAAACTCTTT
>TRGV9|TRGJP|large
CALWEVQVGKKIKVF
TGTGCCTTGTGGGAGGTGCAGGTGGGCAAAAAAATCAAGGTATTT
>TRGV4|TRGJ1/TRGJ2|NA
CATWDGLQNYYKKLF
TGTGCCACCTGGGATGGGCTGCAAAATTATTATAAGAAACTCTTT
>TRGV9|TRGJP|few
CALWEVQAELGKKIKVF
TGTGCCTTGTGGGAGGTGCAGGCAGAGTTGGGCAAAAAAATCAAGGTATTT
>TRGV4|TRGJ1/TRGJ2|large
CATWPLYKKLF
TGTGCCACCTGGCCCCTTTATAAGAAACTCTTT
>TRGV10|TRGJP1|large
CAAWDYTETGWFKIF
TGTGCTGCGTGGGATTATACGGAGACTGGTTGGTTCAAGATATTT
>TRGV9|TRGJP|large
CALWRQELGKKIKVF
TGTGCCTTGTGGCGACAAGAGTTGGGCAAAAAAATCAAGGTATTT
>TRGV9|TRGJP|large
CALWEVQDELGKKIKVF
TGTGCCTTGTGGGAGGTGCAGGACGAGTTGGGCAAAAAAATCAAGGTATTT
>TRGV2|TRGJP1|NA
CATWKRWFKIF
TGTGCCACCTGGAAACGTTGGTTCAAGATATTT
>TRGV9|TRGJP|large
CALWEEELGKKIKVF
TGTGCCTTGTGGGAGGAAGAGTTGGGCAAAAAAATCAAGGTATTT
>TRGV5P|TRGJ1/TRGJ2|large
CATWAPNYYKKLF
TGTGCCACCTGGGCCCCGAATTATTATAAGAAACTCTTT
>TRGV2|TRGJ1/TRGJ2|large
CATWDGLRYKKLF
TGTGCCACCTGGGACGGGCTACGGTATAAGAAACTCTTT
>TRGV9|TRGJP|hyperexpanded
CALWEQELGKKIKVF
TGTGCCTTGTGGGAGCAAGAGTTGGGCAAAAAAATCAAGGTATTT
>TRGV9|TRGJP|NA
CALWEVHTQELDKKIKVF
TGTGCCTTGTGGGAGGTCCACACCCAAGAGTTGGACAAAAAAATCAAGGTATTT
>TRGV5|TRGJ1/TRGJ2|large
CATWDRPKYKKLF
TGTGCCACCTGGGACAGGCCGAAGTATAAGAAACTCTTT
>TRGV9|TRGJP|NA
CALWEVIILLGKKIKVF
TGTGCCTTGTGGGAGGTGATAATCCTGTTGGGCAAAAAAATCAAGGTATTT
>TRGV9|TRGJP|large
CALWEVLLQELGKKIKVF
TGTGCCTTGTGGGAGGTTCTATTGCAAGAGTTGGGCAAAAAAATCAAGGTATTT
>TRGV9|TRGJP|few
CALWELRQELGKKIKVF
TGTGCCTTGTGGGAGCTCCGGCAAGAGTTGGGCAAAAAAATCAAGGTATTT
>TRGV9|TRGJP|NA
CAVGRGSSGFHKVF
TGTGCAGTCGGGAGGGGTAGCTCGGGCTTTCACAAGGTATTT
>TRGV9|TRGJ1/TRGJ2|medium-sized
CALWEVPYYKKLF
TGTGCCTTGTGGGAGGTGCCTTATTATAAGAAACTCTTT
>TRGV4|TRGJ1/TRGJ2|NA
CATWDGPGYYKKLF
TGTGCCACCTGGGATGGGCCCGGTTATTATAAGAAGCTCTTT
>TRGV9|TRGJP|large
CALWEVLKLGKKIKVF
TGTGCCTTGTGGGAGGTGCTGAAGTTGGGCAAAAAAATCAAGGTATTT
>TRGV9|TRGJP|large
CALWEAELGKKIKVF
TGTGCCTTGTGGGAGGCGGAGTTGGGCAAAAAAATCAAGGTATTT
>TRGV9|TRGJP|medium-sized
CALWEVSGKKIKVF
TGTGCCTTGTGGGAGGTGTCGGGCAAAAAAATCAAGGTATTT
>TRGV10|TRGJP1|large
CAAWVTFGFKIF
TGTGCTGCGTGGGTCACATTTGGGTTCAAGATATTT
>TRGV10|TRGJP1|large
CAACFGWFKIF
TGTGCTGCGTGTTTTGGTTGGTTCAAGATATTT
>TRGV4|TRGJP2|hyperexpanded
CATWDGPRSDWIKTF
TGTGCCACCTGGGATGGGCCGCGTAGTGATTGGATCAAGACGTTT
>TRGV5|TRGJP2|hyperexpanded
CATWEAIHSSDWIKTF
TGTGCCACCTGGGAGGCGATTCATAGTAGTGATTGGATCAAGACGTTT
>TRGV9|TRGJ1/TRGJ2|hyperexpanded
CALWEVPPRHLKKLF
TGTGCCTTGTGGGAGGTCCCCCCCCGACACCTTAAGAAACTCTTT
>TRGV4|TRGJ1/TRGJ2|medium-sized
CATWDGSYYKKLF
TGTGCCACCTGGGATGGATCTTATTATAAGAAACTCTTT
>TRGV9|TRGJP|large
CALWEIQELGKKIKVF
TGTGCCTTGTGGGAGATCCAAGAGTTGGGCAAAAAAATCAAGGTATTT
>TRGV9|TRGJP|large
CALWEVRMELGKKIKVF
TGTGCCTTGTGGGAGGTGCGTATGGAGTTGGGCAAAAAAATCAAGGTATTT
>TRGV9|TRGJP|few
CALWEVRSELGKKIKVF
TGTGCCTTGTGGGAGGTGCGATCAGAGTTGGGCAAAAAAATCAAGGTATTT
>TRGV9|TRGJP|large
CALWEAKRELGKKIKVF
TGTGCCTTGTGGGAGGCGAAAAGGGAGTTGGGCAAAAAAATCAAGGTATTT
>TRGV9|TRGJ1/TRGJ2|large
CALWEVPLNYYKKLF
TGTGCCTTGTGGGAGGTGCCCTTGAATTATTATAAGAAACTCTTT
>TRGV9|TRGJ1/TRGJ2|large
CALWEVKKKLF
TGTGCCTTGTGGGAGGTTAAGAAGAAACTCTTT
>TRGV10|TRGJP1|NA
CAAWDTRLDDTTGWFKIF
TGTGCTGCGTGGGACACTCGTTTGGACGATACCACTGGTTGGTTCAAGATATTT